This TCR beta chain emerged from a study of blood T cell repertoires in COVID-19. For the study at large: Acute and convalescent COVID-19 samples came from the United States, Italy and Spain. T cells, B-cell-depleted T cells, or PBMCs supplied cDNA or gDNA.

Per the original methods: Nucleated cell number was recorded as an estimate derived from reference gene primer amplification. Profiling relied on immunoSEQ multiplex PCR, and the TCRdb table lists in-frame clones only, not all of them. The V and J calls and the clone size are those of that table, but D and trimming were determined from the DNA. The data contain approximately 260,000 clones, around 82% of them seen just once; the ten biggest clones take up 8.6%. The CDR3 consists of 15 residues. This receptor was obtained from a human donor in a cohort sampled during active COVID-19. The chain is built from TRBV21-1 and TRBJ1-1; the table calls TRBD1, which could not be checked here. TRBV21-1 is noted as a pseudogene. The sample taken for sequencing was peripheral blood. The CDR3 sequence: CASSDLMTGNTEAFF. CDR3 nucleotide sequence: TGTGCCAGCAGCGACCTGATGACAGGGAACACTGAAGCTTTCTTT.